These 13 T cell receptor beta chains were all obtained from the same sample, sequenced in a study of T cells in tumors after PD-1 blockade. Clones were sequenced by immunoSEQ multiplex PCR, and TCRdb holds only the in-frame ones, with some missing. The sample contains approximately 34,000 clones, 73% of which appear only once. This sample comprised PBMCs, obtained after anti-PD-1 treatment. The receptors originated from a human donor with basal cell carcinoma.

The DNA of the CDR3 is TGCGCCAGCAGCCTGACAGGGGTTGGGGCCAACGTCCTGACTTTC. It encodes CASSLTGVGANVLTF. The J gene is TRBJ2-6, the V gene TRBV5-1, with TRBD1 matching over 8 bases. The CDR3 covers 15 residues. CDR1 is SGHRS, CDR2 YFSETQ, per germline. J gave up 3 bases and V 4 bases, and 3 bases lay outside the gene matches.

The genes are TRBV5-4 and TRBJ1-1; D call uncertain. With 4 bases removed from V and 0 bases from J, the gap between germline ends came to 7 bases. The CDR3 consists of 13 residues. Germline V gene sequence: CDR1 SGHNT, CDR2 YYREEE (reference sequence). The CDR3 region is CASSLEMNTEAFF. CDR3 coding DNA: TGTGCCAGCAGCCTGGAGATGAACACTGAAGCTTTCTTT.

This clone was detected only a few times. The chain carries TRBV5-1 and TRBJ2-1, with 9 bases aligning to TRBD1. This CDR3 spans 15 amino acids. V dropped 0 bases and J dropped 9; count of bases not matched to a gene: 7. Germline V lookup: CDR1 SGHRS, CDR2 YFSETQ. CDR3 sequence: CASSLGGQGRVEQFF. Written as DNA, the CDR3 is TGCGCCAGCAGCTTGGGAGGACAGGGGCGGGTTGAGCAGTTCTTC.

This clone is a singleton in its sample. V usage is TRBV5-1 and J usage is TRBJ1-5; weak D call: TRBD1 (5 bases). This CDR3 is built from 17 residues. Germline CDR1 is SGHRS and CDR2 is YFSETQ. V gave up 0 bases and J gave up 3 bases, with 16 bases separating them. CDR3 bases: TGCGCCAGCAGCTTGGGGCAGGGAGGAAGAAACAATCAGCCCCAGCATTTT. It codes for CASSLGQGGRNNQPQHF.

Here the CDR3 reads CASSWTGGEQFF. The CDR3 coding sequence is TGTGCCAGCAGCTGGACAGGAGGTGAGCAGTTCTTC. V and J are TRBV7-2 and TRBJ2-1; 7 bases agree with TRBD1. Germline V gene data show CDR1 as SGHTA and CDR2 as FQGNSA. The CDR3 totals 12 residues. The ends lost 4 bases at V and 9 bases at J; junction bases unmatched: 3.

The gene calls are TRBV3-1 (or the pseudogene TRBV3-2) and TRBJ1-5; a weak D match, TRBD1 (5 bases). CDR3 length: 16 amino acids. Germline lookup yields CDR1 LGHDT and CDR2 YNNKEL (reference sequence). The V end lost 5 bases, the J end lost 4 bases, and 18 bases lay between the germline ends. DNA of the CDR3: TGTGCCAGCAGCGCCTACTCTGACAGAGATAATCAGCCCCAGCATTTT. Amino acids: CASSAYSDRDNQPQHF.

The chain recombines TRBV19 with TRBJ1-2; weak D call: TRBD1 (5 bases). V dropped 8 bases and J dropped 2 bases, with 12 bases sitting between them. The CDR3 extends over 13 amino acids. Germline V lookup: CDR1 LNHDA, CDR2 SQIVND (reference sequence). CDR3 sequence (DNA): TGTGCCAGTCAAAGGGGTTGGAACTATGGCTACACCTTC. It specifies CASQRGWNYGYTF. The whole variable domain, remainder taken from reference TRBV19 and TRBJ1-2, is DGGITQSPKYLFRKEGQNVTLSCEQNLNHDAMYWYRQDPGQGLRLIYYSQIVNDFQKGDIAEGYSVSREKKESFPLTVTSAQKNPTAFYLCASQRGWNYGYTFGSGTRLTVV.

The V gene is TRBV11-3, the J gene TRBJ1-1; 10 bases are shared with TRBD1. Germline loops: CDR1 SGHNT, CDR2 YENEEA. V lost 4 bases and J lost 4; bases outside the gene matches: 9. The CDR3 length is 16 residues. The CDR3 region is CASSSPGQGWGTEAFF. CDR3 coding DNA: TGTGCCAGCAGCTCGCCGGGACAGGGGTGGGGCACTGAAGCTTTCTTT.

The rearrangement joins TRBV19 to TRBJ2-5, with 8 bases matching TRBD1. This CDR3 has 14 amino acids. In germline, CDR1 is LNHDA, CDR2 SQIVND (reference sequence). J lost 4 bases, V lost 4 bases, and 5 bases had no gene match. In DNA, the CDR3 is TGTGCCAGTAGTACAGGACAGGGAGCAGAGACCCAGTACTTC. Protein: CASSTGQGAETQYF.

This clone has a handful of counts. The chain couples TRBV15 to TRBJ1-1; 9 bases map to TRBD1. V trimming: 3 bases; J trimming: 1 base; junction bases outside the gene matches: 9. This CDR3 has 17 residues. Per germline, CDR1 LNHNV and CDR2 YYDKDF (reference sequence). The CDR3 sequence is CATSRSGTGNWNTEAFF. DNA of the CDR3: TGTGCCACCAGCAGGAGCGGGACAGGGAATTGGAACACTGAAGCTTTCTTT.

This clone was found a few times. This chain links TRBV4-3 with TRBJ1-2; D is undetermined. The germline V gene encodes CDR1 LGHNA and CDR2 YSLEER. V dropped 2 bases and J dropped 1 base, with 11 bases sitting between them. The CDR3 runs to 15 residues. The CDR3 DNA sequence: TGCGCCAGCAGCCAATTCGGTTGGCTTAACTATGGCTACACCTTC. It codes for CASSQFGWLNYGYTF.

This clone was picked up a small number of times. J is TRBJ2-7 and V is TRBV6-6; D could derive from TRBD1 or TRBD2 (5 bases each). Per germline, CDR1 MNHNY and CDR2 SVGAGI (reference sequence). The CDR3 is 14 amino acids. V was pared by 6 bases and J by 5 bases, with 17 bases between. CDR3 region: CASRRTLQGDEQYF. CDR3 coding DNA: TGTGCCAGCAGACGGACCCTTCAGGGAGACGAGCAGTACTTC.

The chain is built from TRBV6-4 and TRBJ1-5; possible D gene TRBD1, 5 bases. CDR1 is MRHNA and CDR2 is SNTAGT in the germline V gene. The CDR3 is 19 residues long. The germline V and J ends were trimmed by 1 base and 2 bases, with 21 bases remaining between them. Here the CDR3 reads CASSDLPTGRVNGNQPQHF. The CDR3 region has the DNA TGTGCCAGCAGTGACTTGCCCACAGGTAGGGTGAACGGCAATCAGCCCCAGCATTTT.